The T cell receptor (beta chain) under discussion was sequenced for a study of PD-1 blockade in classical Hodgkin lymphoma. Brentuximab vedotin exposure varied among the patients, all of whom had relapsed after autologous stem cell transplantation. Comments on this clone: Its matching antigen is unknown.

Whole-study results and caveats: The origin of the repertoire differences remains undefined, with disease activity or prior therapy as possible causes.

The CDR3 contains 15 residues. The V end lost 5 bases, the J end lost 0 bases, and 10 bases lay between the germline ends. Germline-derived CDR1 and CDR2 are KGHSH and LQKENI. Repertoires were generated with immunoSEQ multiplex PCR, while TCRdb's copy carries only in-frame clones and drops some. The data contain approximately 160,000 clones, around 84% of them singletons. The V and J genes are TRBV18 and TRBJ1-4; D uncertain. This sample comprised peripheral blood mononuclear cells (PBMCs), obtained before the second cycle of nivolumab. This TCR came from a human donor with classical Hodgkin lymphoma. The CDR3 spells CASSSLSPTNEKLFF. In DNA, the CDR3 is TGTGCCAGCTCATCCTTGAGTCCAACTAATGAAAAACTGTTTTTT.